These T cell receptor beta chains were read from a single sample in a study of blood T cell repertoires in COVID-19. The table came from immunoSEQ multiplex PCR; TCRdb's copy has only in-frame clones and leaves some out. The sample has more than 200,000 clones; more than 75% are singletons. Sequencing was carried out using peripheral blood. These receptors were obtained from an elderly man with acute or convalescent COVID-19. Both conserved end residues are part of each CDR3. A D gene is named only where the DNA matches it firmly. Clone size is given for some rows only: seen once, a few or many times, or a class if the clone is expanded.

clone_size	d_call	v_call	j_call	cdr3_aa	cdr3_nt
NA	TRBD2	TRBV29-1	TRBJ2-1	CSVDSGTSVVGEQFF	TGCAGCGTTGATTCCGGGACTAGCGTTGTTGGTGAGCAGTTCTTC
NA	NA	TRBV7-6	TRBJ1-4	CASSLALGQLYNEKLFF	TGTGCCAGCAGCTTAGCCCTTGGACAGTTGTATAATGAAAAACTGTTTTTT
NA	TRBD1	TRBV5-1	TRBJ1-1	CASSPGGDRDEAFF	TGCGCCAGCAGCCCGGGAGGGGACAGGGACGAAGCTTTCTTT
NA	NA	TRBV9	TRBJ2-1	CASSVVGEVGEQFF	TGTGCCAGCAGCGTAGTAGGAGAAGTGGGTGAGCAGTTCTTC
NA	NA	TRBV28	TRBJ2-1	CASSFSGNSYNEQFF	TGTGCCAGCAGTTTTTCAGGGAACTCCTACAATGAGCAGTTCTTC
NA	NA	TRBV6-5	TRBJ1-1	CASSRGGSGTEAFF	TGTGCCAGCAGCCGGGGGGGATCGGGCACTGAAGCTTTCTTT
NA	TRBD1	TRBV5-6	TRBJ1-1	CASSSPGQLMNTEAFF	TGTGCCAGCAGTTCCCCGGGACAGCTCATGAACACTGAAGCTTTCTTT
NA	TRBD2	TRBV7-9	TRBJ2-1	CASSLQGLAGGKNEQFF	TGTGCCAGCAGCTTACAGGGACTAGCGGGAGGAAAGAATGAGCAGTTCTTC
few	NA	TRBV2	TRBJ2-4	CASSEAGTLAKNIQYF	TGTGCCAGCAGTGAAGCCGGGACATTAGCCAAAAACATTCAGTACTTC
NA	NA	TRBV5-1	TRBJ1-1	CASSLEAPAGAFF	TGCGCCAGCAGCTTGGAAGCTCCTGCCGGAGCTTTCTTT
NA	NA	TRBV28	TRBJ2-7	CASLSSYEQYF	TGTGCCAGCCTAAGCTCCTACGAGCAGTACTTC
NA	NA	TRBV6-5	TRBJ1-3	CASSYSLQALGNTIYF	TGTGCCAGCAGTTACTCGCTACAGGCCCTCGGAAACACCATATATTTT
NA	TRBD1	TRBV20-1	TRBJ2-7	CSATGRYEQYF	TGCAGTGCGACAGGGAGATACGAGCAGTACTTC
NA	TRBD1	TRBV6-5	TRBJ2-5	CASSVTGWETQYF	TGTGCCAGCAGCGTGACAGGGTGGGAGACCCAGTACTTC
NA	TRBD1	TRBV27	TRBJ1-6	CASSLGTVNNSPLHF	TGTGCCAGCAGTCTCGGGACAGTAAATAATTCACCCCTCCACTTT
few	NA	TRBV11-3	TRBJ1-1	CASSLGGVGTEAFF	TGTGCCAGCAGCTTAGGCGGGGTGGGCACTGAAGCTTTCTTT
NA	NA	TRBV7-9	TRBJ2-7	CATSSRRGLEQYF	TGTGCCACGTCAAGTAGGCGGGGCCTCGAGCAGTACTTC
NA	NA	TRBV29-1	TRBJ1-2	CSVVATGYGYTF	TGCAGCGTTGTTGCTACAGGGTATGGCTACACCTTC
NA	NA	TRBV6-5	TRBJ2-2	CASSSTWATPTGELFF	TGTGCCAGCAGTTCGACCTGGGCTACCCCCACCGGGGAGCTGTTTTTT
NA	TRBD1	TRBV5-6	TRBJ2-6	CASSAGTVLSGANVLTF	TGTGCCAGCAGCGCAGGGACAGTCCTCTCTGGGGCCAACGTCCTGACTTTC